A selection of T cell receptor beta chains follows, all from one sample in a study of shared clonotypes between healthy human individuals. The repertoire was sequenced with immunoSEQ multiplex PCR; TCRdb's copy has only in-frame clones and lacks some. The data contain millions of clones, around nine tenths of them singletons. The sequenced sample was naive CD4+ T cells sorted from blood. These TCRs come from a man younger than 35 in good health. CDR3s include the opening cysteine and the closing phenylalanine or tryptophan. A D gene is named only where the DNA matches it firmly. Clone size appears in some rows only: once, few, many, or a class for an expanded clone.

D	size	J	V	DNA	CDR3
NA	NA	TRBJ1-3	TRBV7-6	TGTGCCAGCAGCCCGGGGGACTCTGGAAACACCATATATTTT	CASSPGDSGNTIYF
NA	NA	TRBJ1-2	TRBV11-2	TGTGCCAGCAGCCCTGAGAACTCTAACTATGGCTACACCTTC	CASSPENSNYGYTF
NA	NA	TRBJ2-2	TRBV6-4	TGTGCCAGCAGTGGGCAGGGCAACACCGGGGAGCTGTTTTTT	CASSGQGNTGELFF
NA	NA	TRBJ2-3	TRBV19	TGTGCCAGTACCCTAAAAGGCGGCACAGATACGCAGTATTTT	CASTLKGGTDTQYF
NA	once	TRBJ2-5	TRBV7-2	TGTGCCAGCAGCCCCCCCAACAGGGCGGAGACCCAGTACTTC	CASSPPNRAETQYF
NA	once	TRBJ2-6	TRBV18	TGTGCCAGCTCACAATACTCTGGGGCCAACGTCCTGACTTTC	CASSQYSGANVLTF
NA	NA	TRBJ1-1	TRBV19	TGTGCCAGTAGCTCCGTCGGCGGCAGGAGCACTGAAGCTTTCTTT	CASSSVGGRSTEAFF
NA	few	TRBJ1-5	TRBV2	TGTGCCAGCATGTACCTAACCAATCAGCCCCAGCATTTT	CASMYLTNQPQHF
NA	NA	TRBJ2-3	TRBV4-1	TGCGCCAGCAGCCAAGAGGGGGATTGGGATACGCAGTATTTT	CASSQEGDWDTQYF
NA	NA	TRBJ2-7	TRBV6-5	TGTGCCAGCAGTTACTTGGGGGAGAGAGAGCAGTACTTC	CASSYLGEREQYF
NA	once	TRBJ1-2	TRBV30	TGTGCCACTCCAGGGGAAATGTACAAACACTATGGCTACACCTTC	CATPGEMYKHYGYTF
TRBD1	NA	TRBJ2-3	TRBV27	TGTGCCAGCAGTTCCCAGGGGGCGGTTCCCACAGATACGCAGTATTTT	CASSSQGAVPTDTQYF
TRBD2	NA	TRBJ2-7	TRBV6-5	TGTGCCAGCAGCGAGGTAGCGGGAGAGCTCTACGAGCAGTACTTC	CASSEVAGELYEQYF
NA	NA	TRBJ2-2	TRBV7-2	TGTGCCAGCAGTTGGGGTAATACCGGGGAGCTGTTTTTT	CASSWGNTGELFF
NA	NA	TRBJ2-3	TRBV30	TGTGCCTGGAGTAAAGGAACCCCGGGACTTCGCACAGATACGCAGTATTTT	CAWSKGTPGLRTDTQYF
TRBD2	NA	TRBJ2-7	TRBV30	TGTGCCTGGAGTGGACTAGCGGGAGCGGGGCAGTACTTC	CAWSGLAGAGQYF
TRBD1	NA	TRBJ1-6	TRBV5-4	TGTGCCAGCAGCTTCGCCGGGACAGCGAATTCACCCCTCCACTTT	CASSFAGTANSPLHF
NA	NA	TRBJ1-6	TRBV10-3	TGTGCCATCAGTGAGACAGCCCAGGGGAGGAATTCACCCCTCCACTTT	CAISETAQGRNSPLHF
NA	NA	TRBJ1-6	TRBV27	TGTGCCAGCAGTCCCACTGTGAATTCACCCCTCCACTTT	CASSPTVNSPLHF
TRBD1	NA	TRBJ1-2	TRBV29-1	TGCAGCGTTGAGTTAGATGAGGGGGCCTATGGCTACACCTTC	CSVELDEGAYGYTF
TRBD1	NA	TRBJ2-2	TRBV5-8	TGTGCCAGCAGCCCTACAGGGGGCGTTTACACCGGGGAGCTGTTTTTT	CASSPTGGVYTGELFF
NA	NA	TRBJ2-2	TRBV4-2	TGTGCCAGCAGCCAATATCAGTCAACCAGGGAGCTGTTTTTT	CASSQYQSTRELFF
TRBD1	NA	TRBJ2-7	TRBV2	TGTGCCAGCAGTGTTTCTTGGACAGGGAAGCGGAACGAGCAGTACTTC	CASSVSWTGKRNEQYF
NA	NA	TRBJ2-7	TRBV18	TGTGCCAGCTCCCCCGGGCCAGCCCCCTACGAGCAGTACTTC	CASSPGPAPYEQYF
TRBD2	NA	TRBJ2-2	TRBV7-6	TGTGCCAGCAGCCAGAGTGGCTTAGCGGGGATCACCGGGGAGCTGTTTTTT	CASSQSGLAGITGELFF
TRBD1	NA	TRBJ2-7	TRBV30	TGTGCCTGGACTACAGGGGGATCCTACGAGCAGTACTTC	CAWTTGGSYEQYF
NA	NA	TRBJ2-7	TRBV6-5	TGTGCCAGCAGTTACTCGCGTGGCTCCTACGAGCAGTACTTC	CASSYSRGSYEQYF
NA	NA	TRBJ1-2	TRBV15	TGTGCCACCAGCGAGCGGAGCTATGGCTACACCTTC	CATSERSYGYTF
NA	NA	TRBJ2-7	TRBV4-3	TGCGCCAGCAGCCTTTCGACAGGAGTCGAATACGAGCAGTACTTC	CASSLSTGVEYEQYF
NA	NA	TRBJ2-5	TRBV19	TGTGCCAGTAGTAGATCCGAGCCGGGGGAGACCCAGTACTTC	CASSRSEPGETQYF
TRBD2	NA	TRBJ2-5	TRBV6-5	TGTGCCAGCAGCCTAGCGGGTATGCAAGAGACCCAGTACTTC	CASSLAGMQETQYF
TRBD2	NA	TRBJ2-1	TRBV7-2	TGTGCCAGCAGCCGACCCCTTACTAGCGGGAGTTACAATGAGCAGTTCTTC	CASSRPLTSGSYNEQFF
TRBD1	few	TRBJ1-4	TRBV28	TGTGCCAGCAGTCGTCCGGGACAGGGGCGTGAAAAACTGTTTTTT	CASSRPGQGREKLFF
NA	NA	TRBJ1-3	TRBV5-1	TGCGCCAGCAGTCGGGACACCCTTAGAAACACCATATATTTT	CASSRDTLRNTIYF
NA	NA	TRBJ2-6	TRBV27	TGTGCCAGCACCCGTTTCCCGGTCCCATCTGGGGCCAACGTCCTGACTTTC	CASTRFPVPSGANVLTF
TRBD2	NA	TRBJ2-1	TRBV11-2	TGTGCCAGCAGCTTAGGGGGACTAGCGGGAATAGTCGATGAGCAGTTCTTC	CASSLGGLAGIVDEQFF
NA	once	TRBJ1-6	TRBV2	TGTGCCAGCAGTGACGGCAGGAATAATAATTCACCCCTCCACTTT	CASSDGRNNNSPLHF
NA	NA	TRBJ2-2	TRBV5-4	TGTGCCAGCAGCTTGGCCCAGGGGCTAAGTGCCGGGGAGCTGTTTTTT	CASSLAQGLSAGELFF
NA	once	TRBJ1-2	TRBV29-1	TGCAGCGTTGGAACTTCCAATGGCTACACCTTC	CSVGTSNGYTF
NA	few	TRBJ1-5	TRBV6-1	TGTGCCAGCAGAAGGGCTTACAATCAGCCCCAGCATTTT	CASRRAYNQPQHF
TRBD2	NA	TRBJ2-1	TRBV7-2	TGTGCCAGCAGCCCGCCGGGACTACATTACAATGAGCAGTTCTTC	CASSPPGLHYNEQFF
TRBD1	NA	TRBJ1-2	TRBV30	TGTGCCTGGACTCCACAGGGGGTTTACTATGGCTACACCTTC	CAWTPQGVYYGYTF
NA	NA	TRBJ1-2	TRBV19	TGTGCCACTCACGGAGGGAATGACTATGGCTACACCTTC	CATHGGNDYGYTF
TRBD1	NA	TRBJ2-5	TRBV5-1	TGCGCCAGCAGCTCGGGGACAGGGAGGGAGACCCAGTACTTC	CASSSGTGRETQYF
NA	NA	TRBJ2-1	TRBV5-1	TGCGCCAGCAGCTTGCAGTCTCCTAGCTCCTACAATGAGCAGTTCTTC	CASSLQSPSSYNEQFF
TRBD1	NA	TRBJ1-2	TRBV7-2	TGTGCCAGCAGCTCCTTCACCAGGGACAGGGGGAATGGCTACACCTTC	CASSSFTRDRGNGYTF
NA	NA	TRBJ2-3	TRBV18	TGTGCCAGCTCACCGAGGGCCAACTCAGATACGCAGTATTTT	CASSPRANSDTQYF
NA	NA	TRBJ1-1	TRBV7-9	TGTGCCAGCAGCTTAATCGTCGCTGAAGCTTTCTTT	CASSLIVAEAFF
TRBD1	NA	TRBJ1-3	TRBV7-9	TGTGCCAGCAACGTACAGGGGTCAGGAAACACCATATATTTT	CASNVQGSGNTIYF
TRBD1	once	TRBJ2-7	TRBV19	TGTGCCAGTAGCACTGGGACAGGGCCCTACGAGCAGTACTTC	CASSTGTGPYEQYF
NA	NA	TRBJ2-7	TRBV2	TGTGCCAGCAGGGCCGGGAGCTCCTACGAGCAGTACTTC	CASRAGSSYEQYF
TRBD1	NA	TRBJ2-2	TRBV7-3	TGTGCCAGCAGCTACGACAGGGTCGGGACCGGGGAGCTGTTTTTT	CASSYDRVGTGELFF
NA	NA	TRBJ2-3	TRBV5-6	TGTGCCAGCAGCCTCGTTGTTGACACAGATACGCAGTATTTT	CASSLVVDTDTQYF
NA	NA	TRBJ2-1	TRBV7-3	TGTGCCAGCAGCTTAAGCTGGGGGGAACACAATGAGCAGTTCTTC	CASSLSWGEHNEQFF
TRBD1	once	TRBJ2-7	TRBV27	TGTGCCAGCAGTTTACTGCCTCCCGACAGGGGAAGCTCCTACGAGCAGTACTTC	CASSLLPPDRGSSYEQYF
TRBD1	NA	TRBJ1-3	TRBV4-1	TGCGCCAGCAGACGGGACAGGGGAGGCTCTGGAAACACCATATATTTT	CASRRDRGGSGNTIYF
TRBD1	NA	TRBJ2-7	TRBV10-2	TGCGCCAGCACCGACAGGGTAGCCTACGAGCAGTACTTC	CASTDRVAYEQYF